This TCR beta chain stems from a study of blood T cells in healthy people across ages (dated by TCRdb to the mid-2010s). At the level of the whole study: In model experiments, template switching captured about one uniquely barcoded TCR beta cDNA molecule for every two T cells. Using deep sequencing normalized with unique cDNA molecular identifiers, the study measured how TCR beta repertoire diversity changes with age. The donors were split into four age groups: young (average approximately 16 years), middle-aged (roughly 42), aged (roughly 68) and long-lived (more than 80). Donors of different ages were randomly distributed across sequencing lanes to avoid experimental bias. Using the same blood draw, the study looked at two additional independent replicas of 1 million unique cDNA reads for two donors, one aged 18 to 30 and the other aged 80 or older.

The CDR3 sequence holds 14 residues, the cysteine and phenylalanine included. Only the CDR3 part of the read is kept: 42 bases, read in frame from the first base. CDR1 and CDR2 (LNHNV, YYDKDF) derive from the germline V gene (reference sequence). Trimming at the junction amounts to 1 base on V and 0 bases on J, and the germline ends lie 4 bases apart. Overall study outcomes, separate from this receptor: Because the CMV infection status of the donors was unknown, age-related changes in expanded clonotypes may potentially have been confounded. Observed TCR beta diversity correlated strongly with the percentage of naive T cells measured by flow cytometry. Observed TCR beta diversity per million T cells fell roughly linearly with age, and a significant reduction was already apparent by age roughly 41. Bulk unsorted PBMC profiling prevented conclusive comparison of naive and antigen-experienced compartments. Compared with the aged group, the long-lived group had more naive CD4+ T cells, fewer expanded clones and increased TCR diversity, suggesting age selection. Estimates of total diversity based on one million sequenced T cells were regarded as lower bounds and as underestimates.

As concerns this clonotype: Its cognate antigen has yet to be identified. No per-base quality is available; no much larger clone lies one base away.

The donors were roughly 39 Caucasian individuals from Russia, aged roughly 6 to 95 years, who were systemically healthy. Each donor gave approximately 9.3 milliliters of peripheral blood, collected into EDTA-treated Vacutainer tubes. Ficoll-Paque density-gradient centrifugation was used to isolate PBMCs, with at least 6 million per sample. Trizol reagent was used to extract total RNA from PBMCs, with at least 6 micrograms per sample. For every donor, an aliquot of PBMCs went through flow cytometry to measure the percentages of naive CD45RAhigh/CD27high T cells. Receptors were amplified or captured by 5' RACE. The sequencer was an Illumina HiSeq 2500. A second about 7 to 12 cycle PCR used a sample-barcoded 5' primer and a J-beta primer mix. Each TCR beta cDNA molecule received a unique molecular identifier from a template-switch 5' adaptor carrying 12 random nucleotides. Each sample yielded at least 3 million CDR3-containing paired-end reads. First-strand cDNA was synthesized from all RNA with the Mint cDNA synthesis kit, primed by a TRBC-specific oligonucleotide. Following uracil-DNA glycosylase treatment, a first 18-cycle PCR with universal primers M1SS and BC2_uni_R was performed on all cDNA. The source study handled its data this way. Each sample was normalized by randomly selecting 1 million high-quality reads, each carrying a distinct molecular identifier. Reads sharing molecular identifiers were discarded rather than binned into consensus sequences. MiTCR, set to a Q25 quality threshold and the strictest error-elimination algorithm, was used for CDR3 identification, clonotype clustering and error correction. A nonparametric unseen species model with Euler transformation was used to estimate lower-bound total TCR beta diversity. TCRdb ran its own pipeline on the public reads, namely fastp trimming at Q25 and MiXCR clone calling, and kept in-frame beta chains. Entries are consolidated by CDR3 protein sequence, retaining the most common genes and DNA. The V and J calls come from TCRdb's annotation, not from the publication. In this sample the table shows about 1,400,000 distinct CDR3 sequences, around 39% of which occur a single time. 7.9% of the sample belongs to the ten largest clones.

Sequenced sample: blood. This chain is built from TRBV15 and TRBJ1-3, with the D gene call left open. This TCR derives from a woman between 18 and 29 years old in good health. The DNA reads TGTGCCACCAGCAGAGGATCCTCTGGAAACACCATATATTTT. This codes for CATSRGSSGNTIYF. The CDR3, completed at both ends by the reference TRBV15 and TRBJ1-3 genes, gives the full variable domain DAMVIQNPRYQVTQFGKPVTLSCSQTLNHNVMYWYQQKSSQAPKLLFHYYDKDFNNEADTPDNFQSRRPNTSFCFLDIRSPGLGDTAMYLCATSRGSSGNTIYFGEGSWLTVV.